Reported below is one T cell receptor (beta chain). The sample comes from a study of blood T cell repertoires in COVID-19. At the level of the study: Acute-phase and convalescent COVID-19 samples originated in the United States, Italy and Spain. PBMCs, B-cell-depleted T cells, or T cells provided the cDNA or gDNA that made up the material.

The age range of participants was 18 to 89 years, with residence in more than 20 US areas. Participants' own reports of clinical history determined their cohort assignment. Profiled with immunoSEQ multiplex PCR; TCRdb holds only in-frame clones, not every one. The repertoire holds approximately 240,000 clones, with 90% to 95% as singletons. This sequence originates from a woman between 18 and 29 years old who had recovered from COVID-19. Sequencing was performed on PBMCs or T cells enriched from blood (not recorded which).

The CDR3: CASSLMGSGNTIYF. CDR3 bases: TGCGCCAGCAGCTTGATGGGGAGTGGAAACACCATATATTTT. V and J are TRBV5-1 and TRBJ1-3; D call uncertain. Germline V gene sequence: CDR1 SGHRS, CDR2 YFSETQ. The CDR3 covers 14 residues. V lost 1 base and J lost 3, with 8 bases in between.